This T cell receptor beta chain was recovered during a study of CXCR3-negative and CXCR3-positive naive CD8 T cells. Study-level findings and limits: CXCR3-expressing naive cells carried TRB CDR3s more hydrophobic than those of CXCR3-negative naive cells. Because surface CD5 did not distinguish the naive subsets, TCR strength was inferred from TRB CDR3 properties. TRBV-TRBJ usage was alike in naive CXCR3-negative and CXCR3-positive cells but differed in memory cells.

Worth noting for this clonotype: Its specificity is not known.

Libraries of TRB cDNA were made by 5' RACE and carried UMIs. No DNA is given; TCRdb re-called the 5' RACE reads and lists each CDR3 protein once. Its clone listing holds about 6,700 distinct CDR3 sequences. The CDR3 consists of 16 residues. Per germline, CDR1 LNHDA and CDR2 SQIVND (reference sequence). The V gene is TRBV19, the J gene TRBJ2-2; TCRdb indicates TRBD1, and absent DNA this call remains unverified. Sequencing was done on a sample of naive CXCR3+ CD8+ T cells from blood. Subset described: CD45RO-CCR7+CD27+CD95- naive CD8+ T cells expressing CXCR3 (TNR3+). The receptor was isolated from a human donor in good health. Some clones in this sample may be carry-over from other donors' samples. Here the CDR3 reads CASTDRKRFYTGELFF.